This T cell receptor beta chain comes out of a study of PD-L1 blockade in urothelial cancer. Study at large: About nine tenths of the roughly 29 patients comprised males who had bladder-origin urothelial cancer. Researchers looked at the blood 3 weeks (second dose) and 6 weeks after treatment began. Across blood samples, T cells had a median count of approximately 130,000. General study points: Patients with below-median pretreatment blood clonality survived longer.

Time point noted: pretreatment peripheral blood. Clones were read by immunoSEQ multiplex PCR, and TCRdb kept only the in-frame ones, dropping some. The sample consists of under 50,000 clones, 82% of them appearing once. Turning to this clone: No antigen is known for it. At the DNA level, this CDR3 is encoded by other sequences in the same sample as well.

The CDR3 extends over 13 amino acids. Deletions cut 6 bases from V and 7 bases from J, with 16 bases between. Germline loops: CDR1 SGDLS, CDR2 YYNGEE. V gene TRBV9 combines with J gene TRBJ1-1; D remains unclear. This TCR derives from a man in his forties or fifties with urothelial cancer. The sequencing here drew on PBMCs, taken around atezolizumab (anti-PD-L1) treatment. The CDR3 is CASTQAGGNEAFF. CDR3 coding DNA: TGTGCCAGCACCCAGGCGGGAGGGAATGAAGCTTTCTTT.